The clone carrying this T cell receptor (beta chain) has only a few counts. This CDR3 has 14 residues. CDR1 and CDR2 from the germline V gene are MDHEN and SYDVKM. V shed 1 base and J shed 4 bases, with 10 bases lying between them. The source of the sample is a study of patients and donors after allogeneic stem cell transplantation. TCRdb itself ran the RT-PCR reads through MiXCR, one entry per CDR3 protein. The sample gives around 200,000 distinct CDR3 sequences, roughly 38% of which show up once; around 10% is in the top ten. The chain employs TRBV28 and TRBJ1-2; weak D call: TRBD1 (6 bases). The sequenced sample was blood, either unsorted or a sorted T cell fraction (not recorded which). The TCR originated in a human donor who was either an allogeneic HSCT recipient or a stem cell or donor lymphocyte infusion donor (not recorded which). It is not recorded whose cells these are; they may come from a transplant donor. The CDR3 protein is CASSLSDRLYGYTF. CDR3 sequence (DNA): TGTGCCAGCAGTTTATCAGACAGGCTCTATGGCTACACCTTC.